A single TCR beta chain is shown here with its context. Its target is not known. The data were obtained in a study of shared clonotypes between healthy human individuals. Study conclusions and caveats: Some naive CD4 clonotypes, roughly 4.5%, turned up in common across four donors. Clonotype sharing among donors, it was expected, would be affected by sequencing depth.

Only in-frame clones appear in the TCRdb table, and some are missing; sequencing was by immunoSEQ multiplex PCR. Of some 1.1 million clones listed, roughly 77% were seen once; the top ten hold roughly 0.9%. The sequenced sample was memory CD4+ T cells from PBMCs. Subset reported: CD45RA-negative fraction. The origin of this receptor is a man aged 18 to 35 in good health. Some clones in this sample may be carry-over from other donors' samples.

This chain's CDR3 is CASSFKLGTGELFF. Written as DNA, the CDR3 is TGCGCCAGCAGCTTTAAGCTGGGCACCGGGGAGCTGTTTTTT. The chain joins TRBV5-1 to TRBJ2-2; no firm D call. The CDR3 length is 14 residues. Trimming pared 2 bases from V and 4 bases from J, leaving 9 bases between. Germline-derived CDR1 and CDR2 are SGHRS and YFSETQ.